The clone carrying this T cell receptor (beta chain) was seen only a few times. This CDR3 contains 19 residues. V shed 4 bases and J 11 bases; nucleotides not matched to a gene: 19. The germline V gene encodes CDR1 MDHEN and CDR2 SYDVKM. The data were taken from a study of regulatory T cells in long-lasting Graves disease. Time point described: newly diagnosed GD, antithyroid drugs for less than 3 months. With RNA extracted from PBMCs as input, the TCR library was made. HTBI primers from iRepertoire and Arm-PCR of CDR3 regions yielded the TCR beta libraries. MiXCR was run by TCRdb on the multiplex PCR reads, yielding one entry per CDR3 protein. The table lists some 400,000 distinct CDR3 sequences, just under 15% of them singletons, with over 15% in the top ten. The same data also contributed to another study, on T cells in Graves' hyperthyroidism and ophthalmopathy. That study reports: In blood, most of the thyroid clonotypes expanded above 0.001 were also present.

The V gene is TRBV28, the J gene TRBJ2-2, with TRBD2 identical over 13 bases. This sample comprised peripheral blood mononuclear cells (PBMCs), obtained at new diagnosis, from a patient treated with antithyroid drugs. This TCR derives from a woman in her 30s with Graves disease. Here the CDR3 DNA reads TGTGCCAGCAGTTCACCGTACCGGACTAGCGGGAGACCCCCCCTTGAGCTGTTTTTT. Protein product: CASSSPYRTSGRPPLELFF.